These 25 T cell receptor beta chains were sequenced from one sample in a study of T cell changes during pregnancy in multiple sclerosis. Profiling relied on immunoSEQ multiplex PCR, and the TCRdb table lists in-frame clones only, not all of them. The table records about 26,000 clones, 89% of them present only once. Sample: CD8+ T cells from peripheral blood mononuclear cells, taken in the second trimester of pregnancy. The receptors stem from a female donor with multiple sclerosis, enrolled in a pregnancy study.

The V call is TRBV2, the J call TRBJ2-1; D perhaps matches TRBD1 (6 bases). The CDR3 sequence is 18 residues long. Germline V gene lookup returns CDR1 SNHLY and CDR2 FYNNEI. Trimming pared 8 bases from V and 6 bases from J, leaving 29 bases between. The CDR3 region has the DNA TGTGCCAGCGCGCCCGGACACAGGGAAATGGACTTGGGCAATGAGCAGTTCTTC. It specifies CASAPGHREMDLGNEQFF.

The CDR3 bases are TGTGCCAGCAGCAGAAACAGGGACACCGGGGAGCTGTTTTTT. This sequence encodes CASSRNRDTGELFF. The chain links TRBV5-4 to TRBJ2-2, with TRBD1 as a possible D gene (6 bases). V lost 4 bases to trimming and J lost 3 bases, with 10 bases between them. The CDR3 sequence is 14 residues long. CDR1 SGHNT and CDR2 YYREEE come from the germline V gene (reference sequence).

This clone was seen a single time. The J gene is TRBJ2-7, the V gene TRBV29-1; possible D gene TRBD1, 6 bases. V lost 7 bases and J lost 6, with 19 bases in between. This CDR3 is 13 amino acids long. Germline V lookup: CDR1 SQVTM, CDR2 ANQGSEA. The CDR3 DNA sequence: TGCAGCGCCACAGGGATGGGGGAGACCGAGCAGTACTTC. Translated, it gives CSATGMGETEQYF.

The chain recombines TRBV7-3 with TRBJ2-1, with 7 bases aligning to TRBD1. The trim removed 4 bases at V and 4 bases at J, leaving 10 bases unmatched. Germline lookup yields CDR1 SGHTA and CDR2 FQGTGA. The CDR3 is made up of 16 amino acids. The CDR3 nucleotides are TGTGCCAGCAGCTCCTCCGGGACAGAGATGTACAATGAGCAGTTCTTC. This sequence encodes CASSSSGTEMYNEQFF.

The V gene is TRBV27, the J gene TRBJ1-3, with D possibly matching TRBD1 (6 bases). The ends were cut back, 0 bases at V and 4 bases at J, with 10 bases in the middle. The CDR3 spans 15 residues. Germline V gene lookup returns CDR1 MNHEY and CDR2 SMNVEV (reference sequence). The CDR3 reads CASSLSRTAGNTIYF. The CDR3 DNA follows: TGTGCCAGCAGTTTATCCCGGACAGCGGGAAACACCATATATTTT.

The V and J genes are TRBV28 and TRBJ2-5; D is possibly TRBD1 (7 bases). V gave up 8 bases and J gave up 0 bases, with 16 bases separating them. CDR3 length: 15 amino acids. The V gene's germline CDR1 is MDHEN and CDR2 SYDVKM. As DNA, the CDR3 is TGTGCCAGCGGGGGGACAGCCGACTACCAAGAGACCCAGTACTTC. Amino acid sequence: CASGGTADYQETQYF.

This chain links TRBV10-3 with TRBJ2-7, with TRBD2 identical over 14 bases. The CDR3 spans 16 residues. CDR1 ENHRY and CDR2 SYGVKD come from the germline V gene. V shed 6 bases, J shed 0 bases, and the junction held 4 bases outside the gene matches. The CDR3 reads CAISHGLAGGSYEQYF. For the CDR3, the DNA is TGTGCCATCAGCCACGGACTAGCGGGAGGCTCCTACGAGCAGTACTTC.

CDR3 in amino acids: CASSLYQGINEQFF. Written as DNA, the CDR3 is TGTGCCAGCAGTTTATATCAGGGGATAAATGAGCAGTTCTTC. The gene calls are TRBV28 and TRBJ2-1; possible D gene TRBD1, 6 bases. The ends were cut back, 1 base at V and 7 bases at J, with 11 bases in the middle. The CDR3 is made up of 14 amino acids. Germline CDR1 and CDR2: MDHEN and SYDVKM.

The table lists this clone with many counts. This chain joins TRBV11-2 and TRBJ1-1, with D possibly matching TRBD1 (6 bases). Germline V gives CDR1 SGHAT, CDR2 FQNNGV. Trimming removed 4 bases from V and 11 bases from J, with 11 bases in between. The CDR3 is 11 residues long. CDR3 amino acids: CASSWAGEAFF. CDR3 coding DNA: TGTGCCAGCAGCTGGGCAGGGGAGGCTTTCTTT.

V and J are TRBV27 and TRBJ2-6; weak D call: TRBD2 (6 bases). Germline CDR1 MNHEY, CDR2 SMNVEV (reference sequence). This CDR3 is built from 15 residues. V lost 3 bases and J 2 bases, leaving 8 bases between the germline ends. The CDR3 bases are TGTGCCAGCAGTTTGGCGGGAACTGGGGCCAACGTCCTGACTTTC. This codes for CASSLAGTGANVLTF. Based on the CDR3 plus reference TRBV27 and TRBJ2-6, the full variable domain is EAQVTQNPRYLITVTGKKLTVTCSQNMNHEYMSWYRQDPGLGLRQIYYSMNVEVTDKGDVPEGYKVSRKEKRNFPLILESPSPNQTSLYFCASSLAGTGANVLTFGAGSRLTVL.

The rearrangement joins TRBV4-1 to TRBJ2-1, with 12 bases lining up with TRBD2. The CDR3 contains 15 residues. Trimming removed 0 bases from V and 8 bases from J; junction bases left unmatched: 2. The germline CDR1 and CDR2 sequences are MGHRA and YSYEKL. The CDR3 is CASSQERLAGDEQFF. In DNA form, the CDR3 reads TGCGCCAGCAGCCAAGAGAGACTAGCGGGAGATGAGCAGTTCTTC.

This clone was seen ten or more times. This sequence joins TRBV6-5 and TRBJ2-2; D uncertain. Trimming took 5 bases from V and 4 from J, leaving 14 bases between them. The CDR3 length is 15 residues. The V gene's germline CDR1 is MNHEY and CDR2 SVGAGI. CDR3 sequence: CASSLFTDGTGELFF. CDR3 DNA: TGTGCCAGCAGTCTCTTTACAGACGGCACCGGGGAGCTGTTTTTT.

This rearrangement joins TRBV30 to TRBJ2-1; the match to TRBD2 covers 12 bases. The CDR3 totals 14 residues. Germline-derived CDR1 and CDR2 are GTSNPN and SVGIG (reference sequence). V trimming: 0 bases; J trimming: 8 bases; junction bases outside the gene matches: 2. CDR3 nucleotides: TGTGCCTGGAGTGTACTAGCGGGAGGCTATGAGCAGTTCTTC. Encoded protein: CAWSVLAGGYEQFF.

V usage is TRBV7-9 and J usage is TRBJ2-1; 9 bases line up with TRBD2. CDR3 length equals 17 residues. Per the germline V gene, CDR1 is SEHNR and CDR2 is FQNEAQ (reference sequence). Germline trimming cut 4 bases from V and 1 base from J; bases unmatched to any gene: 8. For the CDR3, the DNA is TGTGCCAGCAGCTCACTAGCGGGTCTAGGGTCCTACAATGAGCAGTTCTTC. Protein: CASSSLAGLGSYNEQFF.

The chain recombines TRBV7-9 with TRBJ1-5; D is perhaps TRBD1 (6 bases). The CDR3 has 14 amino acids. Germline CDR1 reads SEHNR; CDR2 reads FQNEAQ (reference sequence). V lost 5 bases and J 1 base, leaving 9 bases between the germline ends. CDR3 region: CASSPTGSNQPQHF. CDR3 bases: TGTGCCAGCAGCCCGACAGGAAGCAATCAGCCCCAGCATTTT.

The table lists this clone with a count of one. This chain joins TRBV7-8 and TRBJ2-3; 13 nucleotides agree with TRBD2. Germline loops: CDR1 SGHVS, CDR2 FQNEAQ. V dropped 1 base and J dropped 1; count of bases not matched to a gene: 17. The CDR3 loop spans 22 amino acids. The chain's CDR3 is CASSLGSLAGGAARWGTDTQYF. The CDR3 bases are TGTGCCAGCAGCTTAGGTTCACTAGCGGGAGGGGCGGCCAGGTGGGGCACAGATACGCAGTATTTT.

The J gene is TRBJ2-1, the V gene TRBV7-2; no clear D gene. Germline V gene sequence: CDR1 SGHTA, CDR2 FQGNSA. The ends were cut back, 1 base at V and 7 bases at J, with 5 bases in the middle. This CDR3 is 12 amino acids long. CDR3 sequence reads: CASSLVRNEQFF. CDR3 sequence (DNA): TGTGCCAGCAGCTTAGTTAGAAATGAGCAGTTCTTC.

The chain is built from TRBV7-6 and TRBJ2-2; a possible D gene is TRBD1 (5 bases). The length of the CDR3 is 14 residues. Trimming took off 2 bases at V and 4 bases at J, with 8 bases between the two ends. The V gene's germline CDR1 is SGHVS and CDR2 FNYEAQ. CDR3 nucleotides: TGTGCCAGCAGCTTATTAGGGGTCACCGGGGAGCTGTTTTTT. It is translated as CASSLLGVTGELFF.

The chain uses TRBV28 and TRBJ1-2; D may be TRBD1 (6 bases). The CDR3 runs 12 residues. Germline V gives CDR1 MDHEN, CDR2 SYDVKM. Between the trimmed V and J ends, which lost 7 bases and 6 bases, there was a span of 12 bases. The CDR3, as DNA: TGTGCCAGCATTACCGGGGGGCATGGCTACACCTTC. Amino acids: CASITGGHGYTF.

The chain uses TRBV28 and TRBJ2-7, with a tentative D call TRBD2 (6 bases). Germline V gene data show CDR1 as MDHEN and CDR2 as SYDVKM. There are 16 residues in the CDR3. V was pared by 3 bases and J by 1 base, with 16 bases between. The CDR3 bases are TGTGCCAGCAGTTTTCCCAGGAACAGCGGGTCCTACGAGCAGTACTTC. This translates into CASSFPRNSGSYEQYF.

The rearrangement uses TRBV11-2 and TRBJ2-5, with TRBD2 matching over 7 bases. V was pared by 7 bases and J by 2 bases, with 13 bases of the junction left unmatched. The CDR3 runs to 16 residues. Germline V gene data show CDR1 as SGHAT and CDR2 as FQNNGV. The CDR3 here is CASTPSGLAAQETQYF. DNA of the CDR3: TGTGCCAGCACCCCCTCGGGGCTAGCGGCACAAGAGACCCAGTACTTC.

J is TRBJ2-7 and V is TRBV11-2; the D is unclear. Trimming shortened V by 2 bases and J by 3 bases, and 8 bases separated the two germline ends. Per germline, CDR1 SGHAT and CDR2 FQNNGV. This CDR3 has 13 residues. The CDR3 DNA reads TGTGCCAGCAGCTTATCTACCGTCTACGAGCAGTACTTC. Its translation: CASSLSTVYEQYF.

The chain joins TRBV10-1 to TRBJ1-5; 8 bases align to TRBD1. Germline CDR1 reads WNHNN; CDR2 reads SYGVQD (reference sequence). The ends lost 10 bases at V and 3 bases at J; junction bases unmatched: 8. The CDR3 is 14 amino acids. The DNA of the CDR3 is TGCGCCACCATCTTGACAGGGGCCAATCAGCCCCAGCATTTT. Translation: CATILTGANQPQHF.

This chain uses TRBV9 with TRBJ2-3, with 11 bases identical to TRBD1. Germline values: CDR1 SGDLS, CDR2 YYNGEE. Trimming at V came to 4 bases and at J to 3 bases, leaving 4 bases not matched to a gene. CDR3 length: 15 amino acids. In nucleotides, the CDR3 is TGTGCCAGCAGCTGGACAGGGGGCTTTACAGATACGCAGTATTTT. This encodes CASSWTGGFTDTQYF.

This CDR3 is CSVEDRGSGSSRTPYEQYF. The DNA for the CDR3 is TGCAGCGTTGAAGATCGGGGTAGCGGGAGCAGCCGAACCCCCTACGAGCAGTACTTC. The rearrangement links TRBV29-1 to TRBJ2-7; 9 bases are a match to TRBD2. With 0 bases clipped from V and 2 bases from J, the junction kept 17 bases outside the gene matches. Germline values: CDR1 SQVTM, CDR2 ANQGSEA. CDR3 length: 19 amino acids.